Listed here is a single T cell receptor (beta chain). Its antigen is currently unknown. Given a much more abundant clone one base away, this may be a read error. This CDR3 is built from 13 residues. V was trimmed by 1 base and J by 10 bases, leaving 13 bases between them. Germline V gene data show CDR1 as SGHVS and CDR2 as FNYEAQ. TCRdb itself ran the reads through MiXCR, one entry per CDR3 protein. Of about a million distinct CDR3 sequences in the sample, around a third were seen once. The sample belongs to a study of T cell repertoires in cytomegalovirus infection. Overall study: Public TCR beta signatures indicated both CMV infection and matching HLA type.

Overall study findings and caveats: Adding up the frequency of public TCR beta families identified people who carried CMV plus the relevant HLA.

The rearrangement links TRBV7-6 to TRBJ1-2, with no clear D. The clonotype comes from a human donor in good health (CMV status not recorded). Some clones in this sample may be carry-over from other donors' samples. The sequencing used cultured CD8+ T cells from PBMCs, collected from culture after CMV antigen stimulation. CDR3 DNA: TGTGCCAGCAGCTTAGGGATATCGTTCGACTACACCTTC. As protein: CASSLGISFDYTF.